The 16 T cell receptor beta chains presented below share a single source sample, sequenced in a study of blood T cell repertoires in COVID-19. Some clones are missing from TCRdb's copy, which holds only in-frame ones; the method was immunoSEQ multiplex PCR. The sample includes about 110,000 clones, over 75% of them seen just once. What was sequenced was peripheral blood. The receptors shown here come from a man aged 50-60 years with acute or convalescent COVID-19.

The gene calls are TRBV28 and TRBJ1-4; D ambiguous. This CDR3 is built from 13 residues. The germline gives CDR1 MDHEN, CDR2 SYDVKM. V lost 6 bases and J lost 8, with 13 bases in between. In nucleotides, the CDR3 is TGTGCCAGCAGCCAAACCCAACAGGAAAAACTGTTTTTT. It is translated as CASSQTQQEKLFF.

The J gene is TRBJ2-1, the V gene TRBV19, with D perhaps matching TRBD1 (5 bases). V lost 11 bases, J lost 5 bases, and 16 bases lay in between. Germline-derived CDR1 and CDR2 are LNHDA and SQIVND (reference sequence). The CDR3 extends over 13 amino acids. CDR3 amino acids: CALRGGQHNEQFF. The DNA of the CDR3 is TGTGCCCTTAGGGGCGGTCAGCACAATGAGCAGTTCTTC.

V and J are TRBV28 and TRBJ2-1; TRBD2 matches 10 bases. Germline values: CDR1 MDHEN, CDR2 SYDVKM. The CDR3 is 15 amino acids. V dropped 2 bases and J dropped 7; count of bases not matched to a gene: 5. The CDR3 sequence: CASSLPSGRWNEQFF. The CDR3 bases are TGTGCCAGCAGTTTACCTAGCGGGAGATGGAATGAGCAGTTCTTC.

The chain couples TRBV9 to TRBJ2-5, with TRBD2 matching 9 bases. The junction had 11 bases not matched to a gene; V was cut back by 4 bases and J by 4 bases. This CDR3 spans 16 amino acids. CDR1 is SGDLS and CDR2 is YYNGEE in the germline V gene. CDR3 region: CASSPSGTLRGETQYF. CDR3 DNA: TGTGCCAGCAGCCCTAGCGGGACCCTCCGGGGAGAGACCCAGTACTTC.

V gene TRBV7-2 combines with J gene TRBJ1-2; the D gene is possibly TRBD1 (5 bases). Germline V gene lookup returns CDR1 SGHTA and CDR2 FQGNSA. The length of the CDR3 is 14 residues. Trimming took off 7 bases at V and 2 bases at J, with 14 bases between the two ends. The CDR3 sequence is CASKNTQGNYGYTF. The DNA for the CDR3 is TGTGCCAGCAAGAATACTCAGGGAAACTATGGCTACACCTTC. The full variable domain, with the rest looked up from reference TRBV7-2 and TRBJ1-2, is GAGVSQSPSNKVTEKGKDVELRCDPISGHTALYWYRQSLGQGLEFLIYFQGNSAPDKSGLPSDRFSAERTGGSVSTLTIQRTQQEDSAVYLCASKNTQGNYGYTFGSGTRLTVV.

Here the CDR3 DNA reads TGTGCCAGCATGAGGGACAGGGGCCCTGAAAAACTGTTTTTT. This codes for CASMRDRGPEKLFF. V gene TRBV28 combines with J gene TRBJ1-4, with 10 bases that match TRBD1. The germline V gene has CDR1 MDHEN and CDR2 SYDVKM. The CDR3 contains 14 residues. The V segment lost 7 bases and the J segment 7 bases; nucleotides outside the gene matches: 6. The full variable domain, rest sourced from reference TRBV28 and TRBJ1-4, is DVKVTQSSRYLVKRTGEKVFLECVQDMDHENMFWYRQDPGLGLRLIYFSYDVKMKEKGDIPEGYSVSREKKERFSLILESASTNQTSMYLCASMRDRGPEKLFFGSGTQLSVL.

This chain joins TRBV10-3 and TRBJ2-3, with D perhaps TRBD1 (5 bases). The CDR3 sequence is 15 residues long. Germline CDR1 is ENHRY and CDR2 is SYGVKD. V dropped 6 bases and J dropped 5 bases, with 18 bases sitting between them. This CDR3 is CAIRYLGRLGDTQYF. CDR3 in DNA: TGTGCCATCAGGTACTTGGGGCGTTTGGGAGATACGCAGTATTTT.

The V gene is TRBV6-5, the J gene TRBJ2-7; 9 bases map to TRBD2. Germline V gives CDR1 MNHEY, CDR2 SVGAGI. The CDR3 covers 14 residues. The trim removed 5 bases at V and 4 bases at J, leaving 6 bases unmatched. The CDR3, as DNA: TGTGCCAGCAGTCTAGCGGGACTGGGGTACGAGCAGTACTTC. Amino acid sequence: CASSLAGLGYEQYF.

The chain carries TRBV6-6 and TRBJ2-7; 7 bases are a match to TRBD2. From germline, CDR1 is MNHNY and CDR2 SVGAGI (reference sequence). This CDR3 is built from 15 residues. V shed 7 bases and J 4 bases; nucleotides not matched to a gene: 13. The CDR3 DNA sequence: TGTGCCAGCACTACGGGCGGGGGATTTGGGTACGAGCAGTACTTC. This sequence encodes CASTTGGGFGYEQYF.

This CDR3 reads CASSPGPRPGLAIRDEQFF. As DNA, the CDR3 is TGTGCCAGCTCACCAGGGCCCAGACCGGGACTAGCGATTAGAGATGAGCAGTTCTTC. This chain connects TRBV18 to TRBJ2-1, with 10 bases identical to TRBD2. The CDR3 consists of 19 residues. Germline loops: CDR1 KGHSH, CDR2 LQKENI. J lost 8 bases, V lost 2 bases, and 18 bases had no gene match. Variable domain in full (rest from reference TRBV18 and TRBJ2-1): NAGVMQNPRHLVRRRGQEARLRCSPMKGHSHVYWYRQLPEEGLKFMVYLQKENIIDESGMPKERFSAEFPKEGPSILRIQQVVRGDSAAYFCASSPGPRPGLAIRDEQFFGPGTRLTVL.

The chain joins TRBV6-5 to TRBJ2-2; the match to TRBD1 covers 8 bases. The J segment lost 4 bases and the V segment lost 0 bases, leaving 4 bases of the junction unmatched. The CDR3 loop spans 16 amino acids. CDR1 is MNHEY and CDR2 is SVGAGI in the germline V gene. CDR3 sequence (DNA): TGTGCCAGCAGTTACTCAAGGACAGGGTCCACCGGGGAGCTGTTTTTT. Its protein product is CASSYSRTGSTGELFF.

The chain couples TRBV7-2 to TRBJ2-5; 7 nucleotides match TRBD2. CDR1 and CDR2 (germline): SGHTA, FQGNSA. V lost 5 bases to trimming and J lost 14 bases; unmatched junction nucleotides: 11. The CDR3 totals 12 residues. As DNA, the CDR3 is TGTGCCAGCAGCCCGGGGGGTGGACACCTCTACTTC. This sequence encodes CASSPGGGHLYF.

The chain employs TRBV19 and TRBJ1-6, with a tentative D call TRBD1 (5 bases). The germline V gene has CDR1 LNHDA and CDR2 SQIVND (reference sequence). V shed 5 bases and J shed 10 bases, with 18 bases lying between them. This CDR3 has 15 residues. DNA of the CDR3: TGTGCCAGTAGTGGAGCCGGGACTGGGTGGTCACCCCTCCACTTT. This translates into CASSGAGTGWSPLHF.

This chain connects TRBV13 to TRBJ2-3; D perhaps matches TRBD2 (6 bases). The CDR3 is made up of 15 amino acids. V lost 6 bases, J lost 4 bases, and 17 bases lay in between. Per the germline V gene, CDR1 is PRHDT and CDR2 is FYEKMQ (reference sequence). CDR3 sequence: CASRGPPGGADTQYF. The CDR3 DNA reads TGTGCCAGCAGGGGACCCCCTGGAGGGGCAGATACGCAGTATTTT.

This clone was seen just once. The chain employs TRBV15 and TRBJ2-3; 7 bases are shared with TRBD2. From germline, CDR1 is LNHNV and CDR2 YYDKDF (reference sequence). The V segment lost 5 bases and the J segment 5 bases; nucleotides outside the gene matches: 10. This CDR3 has 15 residues. The CDR3 DNA is TGTGCCACCAGCCCGTGGGGGGGGGTAGGAGATACGCAGTATTTT. It encodes CATSPWGGVGDTQYF.

This sequence joins TRBV28 and TRBJ1-5; TRBD1 might be the D (6 bases). Germline CDR1 reads MDHEN; CDR2 reads SYDVKM. The V gene lost 8 bases and the J gene lost 6 bases, with 11 bases spanning the gap. The CDR3 covers 12 residues. The CDR3 protein is CASLRGAQPQHF. In DNA form, the CDR3 reads TGTGCCAGCCTTCGGGGGGCTCAGCCCCAGCATTTT.